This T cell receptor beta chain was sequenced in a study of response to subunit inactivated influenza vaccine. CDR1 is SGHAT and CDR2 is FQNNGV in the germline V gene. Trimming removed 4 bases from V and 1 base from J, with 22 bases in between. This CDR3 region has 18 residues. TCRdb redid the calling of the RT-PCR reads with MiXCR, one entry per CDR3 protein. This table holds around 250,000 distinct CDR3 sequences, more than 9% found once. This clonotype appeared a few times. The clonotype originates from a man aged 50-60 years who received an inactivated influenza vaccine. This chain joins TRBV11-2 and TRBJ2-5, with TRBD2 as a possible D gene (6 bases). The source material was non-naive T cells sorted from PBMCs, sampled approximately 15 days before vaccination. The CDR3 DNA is TGTGCCAGCAGCTCACACCCACTAGCAGCCCGCTCCCAAGAGACCCAGTACTTC. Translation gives CASSSHPLAARSQETQYF.